Below are 21 T cell receptor beta chains sequenced from a single sample in a study of early T cells in non-severe SARS-CoV-2 infection. TCRdb re-analysed the 5' RACE reads in MiXCR, keeping a single row per CDR3 protein. The sample lists tens of thousands of distinct CDR3 sequences, less than 8.5% occurring once. Sequencing was carried out using whole blood. These receptors were collected from an adult who was a healthcare worker with PCR-confirmed SARS-CoV-2 infection or an uninfected control (not recorded which).

The chain combines TRBV12-3 or TRBV12-4 with TRBJ2-7; 7 nucleotides align to TRBD1. V trimming: 7 bases; J trimming: 4 bases; junction bases outside the gene matches: 7. There are 13 residues in the CDR3. In nucleotides, the CDR3 is TGTGCCAGCAACAGGGACAGATCTTACGAGCAGTACTTC. This gives the protein CASNRDRSYEQYF.

Many counts were recorded for this clonotype. V and J are TRBV27 and TRBJ1-2, with D tentatively TRBD1 (6 bases). The CDR3 has 13 residues. CDR1 is MNHEY, CDR2 SMNVEV, per germline (reference sequence). Trimming took off 3 bases at V and 6 bases at J, with 11 bases between the two ends. The CDR3 is CASSLQGNNGYTF. The CDR3 DNA is TGTGCCAGCAGTTTGCAGGGGAACAATGGCTACACCTTC.

This clonotype was observed at least ten times. The rearrangement uses TRBV7-2 and TRBJ1-5; D gene ambiguous. The CDR3 is 13 amino acids. Germline-derived CDR1 and CDR2 are SGHTA and FQGNSA. V lost 5 bases, J lost 5 bases, and 10 bases lay in between. The CDR3, as DNA: TGTGCCAGCAGCCCGATGGTATATCAGCCCCAGCATTTT. It is translated as CASSPMVYQPQHF.

This clonotype was found many times. One junction end disagrees with the germline gene, perhaps due to a read error. The chain is built from TRBV6-5 and TRBJ1-3; D not certain. Germline CDR1 is MNHEY and CDR2 is SVGAGI. The CDR3 is 12 amino acids. CDR3 sequence reads: CATSETGNTIYF. The CDR3 DNA is TGTGCCACCAGTGAAACTGGAAACACCATATATTTT.

This clonotype has more than one count but fewer than ten. The chain employs TRBV27 and TRBJ1-1, with TRBD1 identical over 7 bases. Germline V gene lookup returns CDR1 MNHEY and CDR2 SMNVEV (reference sequence). The CDR3 loop spans 11 amino acids. The J segment lost 7 bases and the V segment lost 6 bases, leaving 2 bases of the junction unmatched. In DNA, the CDR3 is TGTGCCAGCAGGTACAGGGGTGAAGCTTTCTTT. This gives the protein CASRYRGEAFF.

Note on this clonotype: This may stem from a read error, because a much larger clone lies one nucleotide away. The rearrangement uses TRBV4-3 and TRBJ1-6; 9 bases fit TRBD1. The CDR3 sequence is 15 residues long. Germline V gives CDR1 LGHNA, CDR2 YSLEER. The CDR3 is CASSRYRGLNLPLHF. The CDR3 nucleotides are TGCGCCAGCAGCCGGTACAGGGGGCTTAATTTACCCCTCCACTTT.

This clonotype appeared many times. V usage is TRBV27 and J usage is TRBJ2-7, with D possibly matching TRBD1 (7 bases). This CDR3 has 13 amino acids. The V end lost 4 bases, the J end lost 6 bases, and 13 bases lay between the germline ends. Germline V CDR1 and CDR2: MNHEY, SMNVEV (reference sequence). The CDR3 sequence is CASSSTRGAEQYF. Here the CDR3 DNA reads TGTGCCAGCAGTTCTACCAGGGGGGCCGAGCAGTACTTC.

The chain recombines TRBV30 with TRBJ1-4, with unresolved D. The CDR3 runs 16 residues. Trimming removed 3 bases at V and 0 bases at J, with 14 bases between. The germline CDR1 and CDR2 sequences are GTSNPN and SVGIG (reference sequence). Here the CDR3 reads CAWSSFRLSTNEKLFF. The CDR3 nucleotides read TGTGCCTGGAGCTCCTTCAGGTTATCAACTAATGAAAAACTGTTTTTT.

This clonotype was picked up a small number of times. The chain combines TRBV5-1 with TRBJ2-6, with TRBD1 matching over 7 bases. The V gene's germline CDR1 is SGHRS and CDR2 YFSETQ. V lost 2 bases, J lost 1 base, and 12 bases stayed unmatched. The CDR3 length is 19 residues. The CDR3 loop is CASSFRPIGTASGANVLTF. The CDR3 DNA reads as TGCGCCAGCAGCTTTCGGCCGATAGGGACAGCATCTGGGGCCAACGTCCTGACTTTC.

This clonotype has just a few counts. The gene calls are TRBV4-2 and TRBJ2-7; D remains ambiguous. This CDR3 region has 11 residues. Trimming removed 0 bases from V and 6 bases from J, with 3 bases in between. The germline V gene encodes CDR1 LGHNA and CDR2 YNFKEQ. CDR3 nucleotides: TGTGCCAGCAGCCAAGACTTCGAGCAGTACTTC. Translation: CASSQDFEQYF.

The rearrangement joins TRBV7-9 to TRBJ2-3; D is uncertain. V lost 1 base to trimming and J lost 5 bases, with 7 bases between them. The CDR3 runs 13 residues. Germline V gene sequence: CDR1 SEHNR, CDR2 FQNEAQ (reference sequence). The CDR3 loop reads CASSLVNGDTQYF. The DNA of the CDR3 is TGTGCCAGCAGCTTAGTGAACGGAGATACGCAGTATTTT. Full variable domain (missing parts from reference TRBV7-9 and TRBJ2-3): DTGVSQNPRHKITKRGQNVTFRCDPISEHNRLYWYRQTLGQGPEFLTYFQNEAQLEKSRLLSDRFSAERPKGSFSTLEIQRTEQGDSAMYLCASSLVNGDTQYFGPGTRLTVL.

This clonotype was counted many times. The chain links TRBV6-5 to TRBJ2-1, with D perhaps matching TRBD1 (6 bases). The CDR3 length is 17 residues. The ends were cut back, 2 bases at V and 7 bases at J, with 21 bases in the middle. Germline-derived CDR1 and CDR2 are MNHEY and SVGAGI. CDR3: CASSYHSSTGYGNEQFF. In DNA form, the CDR3 reads TGTGCCAGCAGTTACCACTCCTCTACAGGGTATGGGAATGAGCAGTTCTTC.

This clonotype was seen ten or more times. The chain couples TRBV6-2 or TRBV6-3 to TRBJ2-5; the match to TRBD1 covers 9 bases. Germline lookup yields CDR1 MNHEY and CDR2 SVGEGT. Losses at the gene ends were 7 bases for V and 5 bases for J; bases not matched to a gene: 8. The CDR3 spans 14 residues. This CDR3 reads CASTPGQGRETQYF. The CDR3 bases are TGTGCCAGCACTCCGGGACAGGGAAGGGAGACCCAGTACTTC.

The V call is TRBV21-1, the J call TRBJ2-7. TRBV21-1 counts as a pseudogene. The CDR3 runs 17 residues. This chain's CDR3 is CASSRGRRSYPNYEQYF. CDR3 DNA sequence: TGTGCCAGCAGCAGGGGTAGAAGGTCCTACCCAAACTACGAGCAGTACTTC.

This clonotype was found many times. The chain has TRBV29-1 and TRBJ2-5; 7 nucleotides match TRBD1. J gave up 6 bases and V 8 bases, and 9 bases lay outside the gene matches. Germline-derived CDR1 and CDR2 are SQVTM and ANQGSEA. The CDR3 runs 12 residues. DNA of the CDR3: TGCAGCTTGCGACAGGGTTCTAAGACCCAGTACTTC. Translation: CSLRQGSKTQYF.

This clonotype was seen a handful of times. The genes are TRBV7-6 and TRBJ2-7; D gene uncertain. CDR3 length: 13 amino acids. V lost 1 base, J lost 2 bases, and 6 bases lay in between. Germline CDR1 SGHVS, CDR2 FNYEAQ. CDR3 residues: CASSLDSPYEQYF. For the CDR3, the DNA is TGTGCCAGCAGCTTAGACAGTCCCTACGAGCAGTACTTC.

This clonotype was observed many times. The chain links TRBV20-1 to TRBJ2-4, with 7 bases lining up with TRBD2. V trimming: 0 bases; J trimming: 3 bases; junction bases outside the gene matches: 2. This CDR3 comprises 14 residues. Germline V gene data show CDR1 as DFQATT and CDR2 as SNEGSKA (reference sequence). The CDR3 is CSAREGGNKNIQYF. In DNA, the CDR3 is TGCAGTGCTAGAGAGGGGGGGAACAAAAACATTCAGTACTTC.

The sample holds many counts of this clonotype. This chain joins TRBV12-3 or TRBV12-4 and TRBJ2-7, with 7 bases lining up with TRBD1. This CDR3 spans 12 amino acids. V was clipped by 6 bases and J by 7 bases; unmatched bases: 6. This CDR3 reads CASSATGQEQYF. The CDR3 DNA reads TGTGCCAGCAGCGCGACAGGGCAAGAGCAGTACTTC.

This clonotype was detected only a few times. The chain uses TRBV7-2 and TRBJ1-1; TRBD1 matches 9 bases. This CDR3 has 12 amino acids. Germline trimming cut 5 bases from V and 10 bases from J; bases unmatched to any gene: 5. Germline V gene data show CDR1 as SGHTA and CDR2 as FQGNSA. CDR3: CASSLDRGAAFF. CDR3 sequence (DNA): TGTGCCAGCAGCCTTGACAGGGGGGCAGCTTTCTTT.

Many counts were recorded for this clonotype. The chain joins TRBV5-4 to TRBJ1-2; 7 bases align to TRBD1. V trimming: 0 bases; J trimming: 8 bases; junction bases outside the gene matches: 7. Germline V lookup: CDR1 SGHNT, CDR2 YYREEE (reference sequence). The CDR3 has 14 residues. The CDR3 DNA reads TGTGCCAGCAGCTTGGGACAGGGAAGAGACGGCTACACCTTC. Translating gives CASSLGQGRDGYTF.

This clonotype was found a few times. The chain employs TRBV28 and TRBJ1-1; 8 positions match TRBD1. The CDR3 is 16 residues long. CDR1 and CDR2 from the germline V gene are MDHEN and SYDVKM. V lost 1 base and J lost 1; bases outside the gene matches: 5. For the CDR3, the DNA is TGTGCCAGCAGTTTATTACCTGGGACAGGGAACACTGAAGCTTTCTTT. Amino acid sequence: CASSLLPGTGNTEAFF.